The present T cell receptor beta chain was sequenced within a study of blood T cell repertoires in COVID-19. Overall study context: Collection of acute and convalescent COVID-19 samples took place in the United States, Italy and Spain. T cells, B-cell-depleted T cells, or PBMCs supplied cDNA or gDNA.

In the authors' workflow: Reference gene primer amplification gave nucleated cell count estimates. Some clones are missing from TCRdb's copy, which holds only in-frame ones; the method was immunoSEQ multiplex PCR. Clone size and V and J calls were adopted from that table, with D and trimming inferred from the DNA. The table has 25,000 to 30,000 clones, just under 95% seen once. The CDR3 contains 15 residues. CDR1 is MNHEY, CDR2 SVGAGI, per germline. V trimming: 5 bases; J trimming: 1 base; junction bases outside the gene matches: 4. Sample: peripheral blood. V usage is TRBV6-5 and J usage is TRBJ2-2; 7 bases line up with TRBD1. This TCR came from a human donor with active COVID-19. The donor label of this sample is uncertain. This chain's CDR3 is CASSTGTENTGELFF. CDR3 DNA sequence: TGTGCCAGCAGTACCGGGACAGAGAACACCGGGGAGCTGTTTTTT.